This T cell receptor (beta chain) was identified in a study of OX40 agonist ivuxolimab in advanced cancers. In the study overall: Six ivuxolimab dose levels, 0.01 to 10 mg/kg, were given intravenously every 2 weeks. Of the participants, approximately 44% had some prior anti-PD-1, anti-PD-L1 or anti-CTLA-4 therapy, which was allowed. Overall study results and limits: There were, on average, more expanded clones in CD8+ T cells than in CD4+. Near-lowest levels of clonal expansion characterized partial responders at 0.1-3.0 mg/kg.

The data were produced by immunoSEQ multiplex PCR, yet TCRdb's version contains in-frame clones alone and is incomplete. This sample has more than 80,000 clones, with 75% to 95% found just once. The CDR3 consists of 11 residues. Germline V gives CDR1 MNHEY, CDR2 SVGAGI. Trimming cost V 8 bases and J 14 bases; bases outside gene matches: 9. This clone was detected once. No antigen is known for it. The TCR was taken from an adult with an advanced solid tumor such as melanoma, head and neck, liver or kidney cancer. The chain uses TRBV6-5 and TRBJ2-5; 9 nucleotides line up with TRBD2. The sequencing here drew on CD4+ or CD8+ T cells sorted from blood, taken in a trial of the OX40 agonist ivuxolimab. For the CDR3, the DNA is TGTGCCAGCTCCCTGTTTGGGACTAGCTACTTC. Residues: CASSLFGTSYF.